The rows below give T cell receptor beta chains drawn from one sample of a study of early T cells in non-severe SARS-CoV-2 infection. TCRdb ran MiXCR on the 5' RACE reads and lists one entry per CDR3 protein. Here the sample spans tens of thousands of distinct CDR3 sequences, approximately 16% being singletons. The material sequenced was whole blood, taken at baseline. These receptors all come from an adult who was a healthcare worker with PCR-confirmed SARS-CoV-2 infection or an uninfected control (not recorded which). The CDR3 runs from the conserved cysteine through the conserved F or W. A D gene is named only where the DNA matches it firmly. Size tells how often a clone was seen (once, few, many) or the class of an expanded clone, and some rows leave it out.

D gene: .; J gene: TRBJ2-1; clone size: .; V gene: TRBV20-1; CDR3 DNA: TGCAGTGTGGGAGTCGGGAACTCCTACAATGAGCAGTTCTTC; CDR3 protein: CSVGVGNSYNEQFF
D gene: .; J gene: TRBJ1-1; clone size: .; V gene: TRBV5-1; CDR3 DNA: TGCGCCAGCAGCCGTGACTGGAGGGGTACTGAAGCTTTCTTT; CDR3 protein: CASSRDWRGTEAFF
D gene: .; J gene: TRBJ2-4; clone size: few; V gene: TRBV20-1; CDR3 DNA: TGCAGTGCCCCTCTCCCAGGACGTTCATATTCGGCCAAAAACATTCAGTACTTC; CDR3 protein: CSAPLPGRSYSAKNIQYF
D gene: .; J gene: TRBJ2-3; clone size: .; V gene: TRBV7-9; CDR3 DNA: TGTGCCAGCAGCCGCGGGACATACTTAGATACGCAGTATTTT; CDR3 protein: CASSRGTYLDTQYF
D gene: TRBD1; J gene: TRBJ2-3; clone size: .; V gene: TRBV28; CDR3 DNA: TGTGCCAGCAGCCCCTCCGGACAGGGCGCAGATACGCAGTATTTT; CDR3 protein: CASSPSGQGADTQYF
D gene: .; J gene: TRBJ2-2; clone size: few; V gene: TRBV12-3/TRBV12-4; CDR3 DNA: TGTGCCAGCAGTATGTGGGAGGCCAACACCGGGGAGCTGTTTTTT; CDR3 protein: CASSMWEANTGELFF
D gene: TRBD2; J gene: TRBJ2-1; clone size: few; V gene: TRBV20-1; CDR3 DNA: TGCAGTGCTAGAGATTATGGAGCTAGCGGGGGCTCCTACAATGAGCAGTTCTTC; CDR3 protein: CSARDYGASGGSYNEQFF
D gene: TRBD1; J gene: TRBJ1-6; clone size: many; V gene: TRBV27; CDR3 DNA: TGTGCCAGCAGTTCCCCTGGACAGGGAAAAAATTCACCCCTCCACTTT; CDR3 protein: CASSSPGQGKNSPLHF
D gene: .; J gene: TRBJ1-1; clone size: .; V gene: TRBV12-3/TRBV12-4; CDR3 DNA: TGTGCCAGCAGTTTACTTCCGGGGCCTGAAGCTTTCTTT; CDR3 protein: CASSLLPGPEAFF
D gene: .; J gene: TRBJ2-1; clone size: .; V gene: TRBV28; CDR3 DNA: TGTGCCAGCAGTTTGGGGCGCTCCTACAATGAGCAGTTCTTC; CDR3 protein: CASSLGRSYNEQFF
D gene: .; J gene: TRBJ2-3; clone size: many; V gene: TRBV9; CDR3 DNA: TGTGCCAGCAGCGCTGACTATTTAGATACGCAGTATTTT; CDR3 protein: CASSADYLDTQYF
D gene: TRBD2; J gene: TRBJ2-7; clone size: .; V gene: TRBV3-1; CDR3 DNA: TGTGCCAGCAGCCAATCGCCCCATAGCGGGAGGTCCCTAGGGCCCTACGAGCAGTACTTC; CDR3 protein: CASSQSPHSGRSLGPYEQYF
D gene: TRBD1; J gene: TRBJ2-7; clone size: few; V gene: TRBV2; CDR3 DNA: TGTGCCAGCAGTTGGGGGACAGACTCCGAGCAGTACTTC; CDR3 protein: CASSWGTDSEQYF
D gene: .; J gene: TRBJ1-1; clone size: .; V gene: TRBV30; CDR3 DNA: TGTGCCTGGAGTCAGCTTGGTGAAGCTTTCTTT; CDR3 protein: CAWSQLGEAFF
D gene: .; J gene: TRBJ1-5; clone size: .; V gene: TRBV7-2; CDR3 DNA: TGTGCCAGCAGCTTAGTCTCTTATCAGCCCCAGCATTTT; CDR3 protein: CASSLVSYQPQHF
D gene: .; J gene: TRBJ2-7; clone size: .; V gene: TRBV28; CDR3 DNA: TGTGCCAGCAGTCAACGGGTTGATTCCTACGAGCAGTACTTC; CDR3 protein: CASSQRVDSYEQYF
D gene: .; J gene: TRBJ2-5; clone size: .; V gene: TRBV4-2; CDR3 DNA: TGTGCCAGCAGCCAAGGGGGCGAGGGGGGGTTCGCGACCCAGTACTTC; CDR3 protein: CASSQGGEGGFATQYF
D gene: TRBD1; J gene: TRBJ2-7; clone size: .; V gene: TRBV9; CDR3 DNA: TGTGCCAGCAGCGTGAGAGGGACAGGGGGTCTCGGCGAGCAGTACTTC; CDR3 protein: CASSVRGTGGLGEQYF
D gene: .; J gene: TRBJ1-5; clone size: .; V gene: TRBV5-4; CDR3 DNA: TGTGCCAGCAGCTTGGTCTGTCAGCCCCAGCATTTT; CDR3 protein: CASSLVCQPQHF
D gene: .; J gene: TRBJ2-7; clone size: few; V gene: TRBV20-1; CDR3 DNA: TGCAGTGCTAGAGAACGTGCTCCCGGTTTTTTAACCGAGCAGTACTTC; CDR3 protein: CSARERAPGFLTEQYF
D gene: .; J gene: TRBJ1-1; clone size: .; V gene: TRBV20-1; CDR3 DNA: TGCAGTGCTCCGAGGGGTGAGACTGAAGCTTTCTTT; CDR3 protein: CSAPRGETEAFF
D gene: .; J gene: TRBJ1-1; clone size: few; V gene: TRBV20-1; CDR3 DNA: TGCAGTGCTAGAGGATTCACAGGAGACACTGAAGCTTTCTTT; CDR3 protein: CSARGFTGDTEAFF
D gene: .; J gene: TRBJ2-2; clone size: few; V gene: TRBV27; CDR3 DNA: TGTGCCAGCAGTTTCACCTCCGGGGCCGGCGACACCGGGGAGCTGTTTTTT; CDR3 protein: CASSFTSGAGDTGELFF
D gene: TRBD2; J gene: TRBJ2-7; clone size: many; V gene: TRBV10-3; CDR3 DNA: TGTGCCACCTCTCGCCCGGGCGGGAGCTACGAGCAGTACTTC; CDR3 protein: CATSRPGGSYEQYF
D gene: TRBD1; J gene: TRBJ2-5; clone size: .; V gene: TRBV11-2; CDR3 DNA: TGTGCCAGCAGCTTAGGGGACAGGGACCAAGAGACCCAGTACTTC; CDR3 protein: CASSLGDRDQETQYF